The 24 T cell receptor beta chains below all came from one sample that was sequenced in a study of identical twins. TCRdb recomputed calls from the 5' RACE reads with MiXCR, one row per CDR3 protein. The sample comprises 400,000 to 500,000 distinct CDR3 sequences, less than 20% of which are singletons, and about 12% rests with the top ten. Sequencing used naive T cells sorted from blood. The receptors here all came from a man aged 50 or older in good health.

The V gene is TRBV6-5, the J gene TRBJ1-5; TRBD1 aligns across 7 bases. This CDR3 has 15 amino acids. Germline CDR1 and CDR2: MNHEY and SVGAGI. Trimming took 4 bases from V and 6 from J; bases not matched to a gene: 9. CDR3 region: CASSSDRVVRQPQHF. The CDR3 nucleotides are TGTGCCAGCAGTTCAGACAGGGTAGTACGTCAGCCCCAGCATTTT.

This clonotype has at least ten counts. The CDR3 loop reads CASSLAMPGLASYEQYF. In DNA, the CDR3 is TGTGCCAGCAGCTTAGCGATGCCGGGACTAGCGTCCTACGAGCAGTACTTC. The gene calls are TRBV7-2 and TRBJ2-7; 10 bases fit TRBD2. CDR1 and CDR2 from the germline V gene are SGHTA and FQGNSA. This CDR3 has 17 residues. Trimming at V came to 0 bases and at J to 1 base, leaving 6 bases not matched to a gene.

This clonotype was counted a few times. This chain links TRBV4-1 with TRBJ2-1; D unresolved. The CDR3 runs to 14 residues. Germline CDR1 is MGHRA and CDR2 is YSYEKL. Trimming cost V 0 bases and J 5 bases, with 8 bases left between them. The CDR3 nucleotides read TGCGCCAGCAGCCAAGATCTTGTGGACAATGAGCAGTTCTTC. Its protein is CASSQDLVDNEQFF.

This clonotype was seen at least ten times. CDR3 sequence reads: CASSTRGAVSSYEQYF. DNA of the CDR3: TGTGCCAGCAGTACCCGTGGGGCAGTGAGCTCCTACGAGCAGTACTTC. The V gene is TRBV6-1, the J gene TRBJ2-7; D might be TRBD1 (5 bases). V was cut by 5 bases and J by 0 bases, with 17 bases left in between. Per germline, CDR1 MNHNS and CDR2 SASEGT. CDR3 length equals 16 residues.

The rearrangement uses TRBV5-1 and TRBJ2-1; D may be TRBD1 or TRBD2 (6 bases each). The CDR3 spans 15 residues. Germline assignment: CDR1 SGHRS and CDR2 YFSETQ. Trimming cost V 0 bases and J 5 bases, with 12 bases left between them. CDR3 residues: CASSLEGGFHNEQFF. DNA of the CDR3: TGCGCCAGCAGCTTGGAGGGGGGATTTCACAATGAGCAGTTCTTC.

Concerning this clonotype: One junction end does not reproduce the germline sequence, and a read error may be involved. V is TRBV7-7 and J is TRBJ2-1; 8 nucleotides agree with TRBD2. This CDR3 has 13 amino acids. Germline V gene sequence: CDR1 SSHAT, CDR2 FNYEAQ (reference sequence). The CDR3 DNA reads TGTGCTAGCAGCTCGGGACTAGTGGGAGCATATTTCTTC. Its translation is CASSSGLVGAYFF.

This clonotype has at least ten counts. The chain links TRBV20-1 to TRBJ1-5; tentatively, D is TRBD1 (5 bases). Germline CDR1 DFQATT, CDR2 SNEGSKA (reference sequence). The CDR3 extends over 13 amino acids. Trimming removed 3 bases from V and 2 bases from J, with 8 bases in between. Here the CDR3 reads CSARGLGNQPQHF. As DNA, the CDR3 is TGCAGTGCTAGGGGGCTGGGCAATCAGCCCCAGCATTTT.

The CDR3 loop is CASSLSGAGAYNEQFF. The CDR3 nucleotides are TGCGCCAGCAGCTTGTCCGGGGCAGGGGCCTACAATGAGCAGTTCTTC. The chain is built from TRBV5-1 and TRBJ2-1; D may be TRBD1 (6 bases). The germline V gene encodes CDR1 SGHRS and CDR2 YFSETQ. The germline V and J ends were trimmed by 1 base and 2 bases, with 13 bases remaining between them. The CDR3 contains 16 residues.

This CDR3 reads CASSLAHASRQETQYF. The CDR3 nucleotides are TGCGCCAGCAGCTTGGCCCACGCATCGCGACAAGAGACCCAGTACTTC. J is TRBJ2-5 and V is TRBV5-1, with D unclear. Per germline, CDR1 SGHRS and CDR2 YFSETQ. The CDR3 is made up of 16 amino acids. V gave up 0 bases and J gave up 2 bases, with 14 bases separating them.

The chain carries TRBV19 and TRBJ2-6; 9 bases fit TRBD2. CDR1 and CDR2 (germline): LNHDA, SQIVND (reference sequence). V shed 5 bases and J 0 bases; nucleotides not matched to a gene: 8. This CDR3 contains 18 residues. The CDR3, as DNA: TGTGCCAGTAGTTACAGCACTAGCGGGTTCTCTGGGGCCAACGTCCTGACTTTC. It translates to CASSYSTSGFSGANVLTF.

This clonotype was detected only a few times. The genes are TRBV20-1 and TRBJ1-4; 7 bases are a match to TRBD1. Germline CDR1 and CDR2: DFQATT and SNEGSKA (reference sequence). There are 12 residues in the CDR3. J gave up 11 bases and V 5 bases, and 8 bases lay outside the gene matches. The CDR3 region is CSAGEGQTKLFF. The CDR3 DNA follows: TGCAGTGCTGGCGAGGGACAGACGAAACTGTTTTTT.

Of note for this clonotype: The DNA is left out, because the CDR3 cannot be placed on it with certainty; the CDR3 is given as TCRdb lists it. The rearrangement joins TRBV5-1 to TRBJ1-4; the table names TRBD1, a call not compared with the DNA. The CDR3 is 15 amino acids in total, end residues counted. From germline, CDR1 is SGHRS and CDR2 YFSETQ. The CDR3 sequence: CASSPCRTGMKNCFF.

The chain combines TRBV23-1 with TRBJ2-3; tentative D call: TRBD2 (6 bases). TRBV23-1 counts as an open reading frame of uncertain function. CDR3 size: 19 residues. V was pared by 2 bases and J by 2 bases, with 23 bases between. CDR3 nucleotides: TGCGCCAGCAGTCAAGGTTGGGACGACATAGCGGAGTTCACAGATACGCAGTATTTT. Its protein product is CASSQGWDDIAEFTDTQYF.

This chain uses TRBV15 with TRBJ2-2, with a tentative D call TRBD1 (7 bases). The ends were cut back, 0 bases at V and 5 bases at J, with 16 bases in the middle. Germline-derived CDR1 and CDR2 are LNHNV and YYDKDF (reference sequence). The CDR3 sequence is 17 residues long. The CDR3 DNA reads as TGTGCCACCAGCAGAGATGCAGTGACAGGGAGGACCGGGGAGCTGTTTTTT. This encodes CATSRDAVTGRTGELFF.

The chain joins TRBV5-6 to TRBJ2-1; 8 positions match TRBD1. Unmatched junction bases numbered 6, after V lost 1 base and J lost 9 bases. The CDR3 contains 14 residues. Looked up from germline, CDR1 is SGHDT and CDR2 is YYEEEE. The CDR3 sequence: CASSLSQGAAEQFF. As DNA, the CDR3 is TGTGCCAGCAGCTTGAGCCAGGGGGCGGCTGAGCAGTTCTTC.

This clonotype was found many times. The rearrangement joins TRBV11-2 to TRBJ2-2; 7 bases are shared with TRBD2. This CDR3 spans 16 amino acids. Germline V gene lookup returns CDR1 SGHAT and CDR2 FQNNGV. J lost 2 bases, V lost 1 base, and 4 bases had no gene match. The CDR3 nucleotides are TGTGCCAGCAGCTTAGTCCGGGAGGTTAACACCGGGGAGCTGTTTTTT. This codes for CASSLVREVNTGELFF.

This clonotype appeared many times. This chain links TRBV7-2 with TRBJ2-1; 7 positions match TRBD2. Germline CDR1 SGHTA, CDR2 FQGNSA. Germline trimming cut 3 bases from V and 2 bases from J; bases unmatched to any gene: 1. The CDR3 totals 14 residues. The CDR3 nucleotides are TGTGCCAGCAGCTTCACTAGCGCCTACAATGAGCAGTTCTTC. This sequence encodes CASSFTSAYNEQFF.

The chain couples TRBV5-5 to TRBJ2-3, with 10 positions matching TRBD1. The germline V gene encodes CDR1 SGHKS and CDR2 YYEKEE (reference sequence). CDR3 length: 16 amino acids. Losses at the gene ends were 4 bases for V and 3 bases for J; bases not matched to a gene: 8. The CDR3 spells CASSVGQGGMTDTQYF. CDR3 DNA: TGTGCCAGCAGCGTCGGACAGGGGGGAATGACAGATACGCAGTATTTT.

This chain's CDR3 is CASSAFDRGSYEQYF. The DNA for the CDR3 is TGTGCCAGCAGCGCATTCGACAGGGGATCCTACGAGCAGTACTTC. The rearrangement links TRBV7-9 to TRBJ2-7, with TRBD1 identical over 8 bases. V lost 5 bases to trimming and J lost 1 base; unmatched junction nucleotides: 7. The CDR3 spans 15 residues. CDR1 is SEHNR, CDR2 FQNEAQ, per germline (reference sequence).

This clonotype showed up just a few times. V is TRBV5-1 and J is TRBJ1-4, with D perhaps TRBD1 (6 bases). The length of the CDR3 is 15 residues. Trimming removed 0 bases from V and 8 bases from J, with 14 bases in between. Germline assignment: CDR1 SGHRS and CDR2 YFSETQ. This CDR3 is CASSLGTGRGEKLFF. In nucleotides, the CDR3 is TGCGCCAGCAGCTTGGGTACAGGGCGAGGCGAAAAACTGTTTTTT.

This clonotype was recorded many times. V is TRBV12-3 or TRBV12-4 and J is TRBJ1-1; D remains ambiguous. The CDR3 totals 14 residues. V was clipped by 5 bases and J by 4 bases, with 14 bases between them. The CDR3 DNA is TGTGCCAGCAGTCTCGAGCCGCGGGGCACTGAAGCTTTCTTT. Its translation: CASSLEPRGTEAFF.

This clonotype has just a few counts. The chain uses TRBV4-3 and TRBJ1-1; D is perhaps TRBD1 (5 bases). The CDR3 extends over 15 amino acids. Germline-derived CDR1 and CDR2 are LGHNA and YSLEER. Trimming removed 1 base at V and 3 bases at J, with 12 bases between. The CDR3 coding sequence is TGCGCCAGCAGCCAAGTAGTCAGGGTGCACACTGAAGCTTTCTTT. It specifies CASSQVVRVHTEAFF.

At least ten counts were recorded for this clonotype. This sequence joins TRBV20-1 and TRBJ2-1; 10 bases align to TRBD2. The germline V gene encodes CDR1 DFQATT and CDR2 SNEGSKA (reference sequence). V was pared by 5 bases and J by 8 bases, with 12 bases of the junction left unmatched. CDR3 size: 15 residues. This CDR3 is CSAAYLAGALYEQFF. CDR3 in DNA: TGCAGTGCTGCCTACCTAGCGGGAGCACTCTATGAGCAGTTCTTC.

This clonotype was picked up one time. The chain is built from TRBV12-3 or TRBV12-4 and TRBJ2-7; a weak D match, TRBD1 (6 bases). The V gene lost 6 bases and the J gene lost 2 bases, with 14 bases spanning the gap. There are 14 residues in the CDR3. As DNA, the CDR3 is TGTGCCAGCAGGTTATCTGGGGGCCCCTACGAGCAGTACTTC. Protein product: CASRLSGGPYEQYF.